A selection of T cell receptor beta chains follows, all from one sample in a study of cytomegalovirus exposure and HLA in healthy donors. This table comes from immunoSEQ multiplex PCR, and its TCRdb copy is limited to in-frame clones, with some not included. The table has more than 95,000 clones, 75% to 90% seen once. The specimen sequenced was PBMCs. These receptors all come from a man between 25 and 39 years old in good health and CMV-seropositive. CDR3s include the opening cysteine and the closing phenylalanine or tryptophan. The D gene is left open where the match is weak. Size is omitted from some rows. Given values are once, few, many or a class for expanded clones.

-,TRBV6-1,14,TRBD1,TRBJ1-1,TGTGCCAGCAGGGACAGGAGTTTGAACACTGAAGCTTTCTTT,CASRDRSLNTEAFF
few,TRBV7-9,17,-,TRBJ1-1,TGTGCCAGCAGCGCCGTCGGGGGAGGGGGGATGAACACTGAAGCTTTCTTT,CASSAVGGGGMNTEAFF
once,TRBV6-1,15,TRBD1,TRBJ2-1,TGTGCCAGCAGGGATCCGGGACAGCGCACCAATGAGCAGTTCTTC,CASRDPGQRTNEQFF
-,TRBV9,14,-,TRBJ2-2,TGTGCCAGCGAAAGGGGTCTAGGAACCGGGGAGCTGTTTTTT,CASERGLGTGELFF
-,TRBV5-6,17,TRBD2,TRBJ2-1,TGTGCCAGCAGCTTGGTGGGTAGCGGGGGCTCCTACAATGAGCAGTTCTTC,CASSLVGSGGSYNEQFF
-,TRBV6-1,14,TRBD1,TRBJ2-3,TGTGCCAGCAATTTGAGGGGGCAGGGAGATACGCAGTATTTT,CASNLRGQGDTQYF
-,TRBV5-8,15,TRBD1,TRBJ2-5,TGTGCCAGCAGCGGCGGGACAGGGGGCTTAGAGACCCAGTACTTC,CASSGGTGGLETQYF
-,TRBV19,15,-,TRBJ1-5,TGTGCCAGTAGTATCCTAGGATATCGCAATCAGCCCCAGCATTTT,CASSILGYRNQPQHF
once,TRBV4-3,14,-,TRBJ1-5,TGCGCCAGCAGCCAAAGGTCGGGGTCCCAGCCCCAGCATTTT,CASSQRSGSQPQHF
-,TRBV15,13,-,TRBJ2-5,TGTGCCACCAGCAGAGTTTATATAGAGACCCAGTACTTC,CATSRVYIETQYF
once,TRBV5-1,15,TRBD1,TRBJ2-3,TGCGCCAGCAGCCCATGGACAGGGACCACAGATACGCAGTATTTT,CASSPWTGTTDTQYF
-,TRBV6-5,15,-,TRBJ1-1,TGTGCCAGCACTACAGGACACGACTTATTTACTGAAGCTTTCTTT,CASTTGHDLFTEAFF
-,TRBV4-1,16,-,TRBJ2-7,TGCGCCAGCAGCCATGACCCCAGGAGGCCGGGGTACGAGCAGTACTTC,CASSHDPRRPGYEQYF
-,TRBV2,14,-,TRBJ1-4,TGTGCCAGCAAACCCCAGGGTGGGGGGGAAAAACTGTTTTTT,CASKPQGGGEKLFF
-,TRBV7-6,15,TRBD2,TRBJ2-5,TGTGCCAGCAGCCTCGGGACTAGCAGAAAAGAGACCCAGTACTTC,CASSLGTSRKETQYF
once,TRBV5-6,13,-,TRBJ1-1,TGTGCCAGCAGCCGGGGGGGGTACACTGAAGCTTTCTTT,CASSRGGYTEAFF
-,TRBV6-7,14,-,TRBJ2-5,TGTGCCAGCAGTTACTCCGGGGTGTCGAAGACCCAGTACTTC,CASSYSGVSKTQYF
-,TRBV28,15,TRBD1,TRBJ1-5,TGTGCCAGCAGTTTAATGACAGGGACAAATCAGCCCCAGCATTTT,CASSLMTGTNQPQHF
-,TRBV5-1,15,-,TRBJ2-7,TGCGCCAGCAGCTTGAACGGGGAACGAACCTACGAGCAGTACTTC,CASSLNGERTYEQYF
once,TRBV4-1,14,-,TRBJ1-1,TGCGCCAGCAGCCCAGGACAGCTATATCAGGGAGCTTTCTTT,CASSPGQLYQGAFF
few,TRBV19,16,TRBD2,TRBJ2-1,TGTGCCAGTAGGAGTGTAGCGGGGGGGCGAGGAGGTGAGCAGTTCTTC,CASRSVAGGRGGEQFF
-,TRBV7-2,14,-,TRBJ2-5,TGTGCCAGCAGCTTAGATCTGAGCCATGGGACCCAGTACTTC,CASSLDLSHGTQYF
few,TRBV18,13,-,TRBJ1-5,TGTGCCAGCTCACCGGACAGTAATCAGCCCCAGCATTTT,CASSPDSNQPQHF
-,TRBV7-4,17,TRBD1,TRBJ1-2,TGTGCCAGCAGCCAGGTCATCCTAGGACAGGGGACTTATGGCTACACCTTC,CASSQVILGQGTYGYTF
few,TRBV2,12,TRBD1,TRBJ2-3,TGTGCCAGCAGGGACAGGGGGGATACGCAGTATTTT,CASRDRGDTQYF
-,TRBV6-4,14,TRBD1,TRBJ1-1,TGTGCCAGCAGTCCTCAGGGGGCGCTCACTGAAGCTTTCTTT,CASSPQGALTEAFF
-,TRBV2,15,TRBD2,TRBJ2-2,TGTGCCAGCAGTGCCCTTAGCGGGGGCACCGGGGAGCTGTTTTTT,CASSALSGGTGELFF
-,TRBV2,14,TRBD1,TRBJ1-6,TGTGCCAGCAGTTGGCAGGACAGGGGAACTGCCCTCCACTTT,CASSWQDRGTALHF
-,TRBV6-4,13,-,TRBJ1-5,TGTGCCAGCAGTGCAGATAGCAATCAGCCCCAGCATTTT,CASSADSNQPQHF
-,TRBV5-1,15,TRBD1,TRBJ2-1,TGCGCCAGCAGCTTAGGGACAGTCAGAGACAATGAGCAGTTCTTC,CASSLGTVRDNEQFF
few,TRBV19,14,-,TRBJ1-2,TGTGCCAGTAAATTTGAGGGCAGGCCCGATGGCTACACCTTC,CASKFEGRPDGYTF
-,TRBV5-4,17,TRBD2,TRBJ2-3,TGTGCCAGCAGCATGCCTCAGACTAGCGGGGGGAGAGATACGCAGTATTTT,CASSMPQTSGGRDTQYF
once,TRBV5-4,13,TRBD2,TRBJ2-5,TGTGCCAGCAGCTGGGGGGGTGAGGAGACCCAGTACTTC,CASSWGGEETQYF
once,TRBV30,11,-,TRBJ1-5,TGTGCCTGGGGAGGGGACCAGCCCCAGCATTTT,CAWGGDQPQHF
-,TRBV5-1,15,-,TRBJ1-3,TGCGCCAGCAGCACTGCAGGGGAACCTGGAAACACCATATATTTT,CASSTAGEPGNTIYF
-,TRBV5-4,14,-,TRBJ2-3,TGTGCCAGCAGCTTGACAGCTAGCACAGATACGCAGTATTTT,CASSLTASTDTQYF
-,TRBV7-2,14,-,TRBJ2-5,TGTGCCAGCAGCCCTCGCGGGATCGGAGAGACCCAGTACTTC,CASSPRGIGETQYF
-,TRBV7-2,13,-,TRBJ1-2,TGTGCCAGCAGCCATGGGCAGAACTATGGCTACACCTTC,CASSHGQNYGYTF
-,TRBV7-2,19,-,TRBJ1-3,TGTGCCAGCAGCTTAGCGCGTACAGGGAGACTGGGCTCTGGAAACACCATATATTTT,CASSLARTGRLGSGNTIYF
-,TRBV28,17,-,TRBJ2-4,TGTGCCAGCAGTTTACGAGGCAGGGATGGGGCCAAAAACATTCAGTACTTC,CASSLRGRDGAKNIQYF
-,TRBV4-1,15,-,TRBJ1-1,TGCGCCAGCAGCCAACCTGGCAGTCTGAACACTGAAGCTTTCTTT,CASSQPGSLNTEAFF
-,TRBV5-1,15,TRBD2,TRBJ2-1,TGCGCCAGCAGCTCCCCTAGCGGGGGATACAATGAGCAGTTCTTC,CASSSPSGGYNEQFF
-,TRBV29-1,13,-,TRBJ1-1,TGCAGCGTTGTGGCGGGAGGGACCACTGAAGCTTTCTTT,CSVVAGGTTEAFF
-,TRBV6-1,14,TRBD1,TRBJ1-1,TGTGCCAGCAGTCATACAGGGGGTACCACTGAAGCTTTCTTT,CASSHTGGTTEAFF
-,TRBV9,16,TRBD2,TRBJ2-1,TGTGCCAGCAGCGTAGGAAGTAGCGGGGGGATGAGGCGGCAGTTCTTC,CASSVGSSGGMRRQFF
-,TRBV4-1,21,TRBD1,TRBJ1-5,TGCGCCAGCAGCCAAGAAACCTGGGACAGGGGCGCTGCGATAAACAATCAGCCCCAGCATTTT,CASSQETWDRGAAINNQPQHF
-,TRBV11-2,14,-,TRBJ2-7,TGTGCCAGCACCCCTGACTACTCTACCTACGAGCAGTACTTC,CASTPDYSTYEQYF
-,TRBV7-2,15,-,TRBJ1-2,TGTGCCAGCAGCACTGGGACACTGAGAAACTATGGCTACACCTTC,CASSTGTLRNYGYTF
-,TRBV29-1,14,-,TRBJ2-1,TGCAGCGTTGATACGGGAGCTGGGTACAATGAGCAGTTCTTC,CSVDTGAGYNEQFF
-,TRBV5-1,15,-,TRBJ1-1,TGCGCCAGCAGCTTGGACCTTACAGGGATCGGGGAAGCTTTCTTT,CASSLDLTGIGEAFF
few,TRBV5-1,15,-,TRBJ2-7,TGCGCCAGCAGCTTGGTTCCACGAGGAGGCAACGAGCAGTACTTC,CASSLVPRGGNEQYF